The clone carrying this T cell receptor (beta chain) was counted between two and nine times. These data originate in a study of cytomegalovirus exposure and HLA in healthy donors. Whole-study context: One earlier analysis, a look at roughly 170 million T cells, found roughly 120 million unique TCR beta sequences.

Researchers ran the PCR with 60 Vbeta and 13 Jbeta primers. The table came from immunoSEQ multiplex PCR; TCRdb's copy has only in-frame clones and leaves some out. The sample gives about 90,000 clones, roughly 67% of which show up once; approximately 21% is in the top ten. This CDR3 contains 13 residues. V dropped 1 base and J dropped 3 bases, with 7 bases sitting between them. Germline V gives CDR1 SGHRS, CDR2 YFSETQ. V and J are TRBV5-1 and TRBJ2-5, with D possibly matching TRBD1 (5 bases). This TCR was recovered from a woman between 45 and 65 years old in good health and CMV-seropositive. The sample taken for sequencing was PBMCs. The CDR3 region is CASSLIREETQYF. The CDR3 DNA reads as TGCGCCAGCAGCTTGATCAGGGAAGAGACCCAGTACTTC.